The rows below give T cell receptor beta chains drawn from one sample of a study of cytomegalovirus exposure and HLA in healthy donors. Generated by immunoSEQ multiplex PCR, the TCRdb table keeps only in-frame clones and is missing some. The data contain 140,000 or so clones, 87% of them singletons. Sequenced sample: PBMCs. These receptor sequences come from a man between 18 and 35 years old in good health and CMV-seropositive. Each CDR3 is given with its conserved first and last residue. A D gene is named only where the DNA matches it firmly. Where a row states a size, it is once, few, many or the class of an expanded clone; other rows omit it.

abundance	j_gene	v_gene	len	d_gene	CDR3nt	CDR3aa
.	TRBJ2-1	TRBV9	15	TRBD2	TGTGCCAGCAGCGTAGACGGGGGGGACTACAATGAGCAGTTCTTC	CASSVDGGDYNEQFF
.	TRBJ1-3	TRBV5-1	14	.	TGCGCCAGCAGCTTGGCAGGGATCGGAAACACCATATATTTT	CASSLAGIGNTIYF
few	TRBJ1-6	TRBV13	14	TRBD1	TGTGCCAGCAGCTCCCGGGACAGTAATTCACCCCTCCACTTT	CASSSRDSNSPLHF
few	TRBJ2-2	TRBV5-1	16	.	TGCGCCAGCAGCGAAACCGGGACACCGAACACCGGGGAGCTGTTTTTT	CASSETGTPNTGELFF
few	TRBJ1-2	TRBV6-5	13	.	TGTGCCAGCAGTTACAGAGCCCTCGGTGGCTACACCTTC	CASSYRALGGYTF
.	TRBJ2-7	TRBV10-1	16	.	TGCGCCAGCAGTCCCTATGGAGACAGAGCTACCTACGAGCAGTACTTC	CASSPYGDRATYEQYF
.	TRBJ1-2	TRBV18	13	.	TGTGCCAGCTCACCTGGGCAGTACTATGGCTACACCTTC	CASSPGQYYGYTF
.	TRBJ1-1	TRBV4-1	15	.	TGCGCCAGCAGCCAACAAACAGTACGTGGCACTGAAGCTTTCTTT	CASSQQTVRGTEAFF
.	TRBJ2-7	TRBV6-5	13	TRBD1	TGTGCCAGCACTTCACAGGGGGCAAGCGAGCAGTACTTC	CASTSQGASEQYF
.	TRBJ1-2	TRBV2	11	.	TGTGCCAGCAACCTAGGGAGTGGCTACACCTTC	CASNLGSGYTF
.	TRBJ2-1	TRBV13	14	.	TGTGCCAGCAGCCGGGGTGAGAGGTCTGATGAGCAGTTCTTC	CASSRGERSDEQFF
.	TRBJ2-5	TRBV29-1	11	.	TGCAGCGTCGGTCCTCAAGAGACCCAGTACTTC	CSVGPQETQYF
few	TRBJ1-1	TRBV19	16	.	TGTGCCAGTAGTATATCTGGGACACCTCTTGGAACTGAAGCTTTCTTT	CASSISGTPLGTEAFF
.	TRBJ2-7	TRBV18	15	TRBD1	TGTGCCAGCTCACCGGGCGGGACAGGGTTCTACGAGCAGTACTTC	CASSPGGTGFYEQYF
.	TRBJ2-2	TRBV6-1	13	.	TGTGCCAGCAGTGCCGTCGACACCGGGGAGCTGTTTTTT	CASSAVDTGELFF
.	TRBJ2-7	TRBV2	11	.	TGTGCCAGCACTGGGGCGTACGAGCAGTACTTC	CASTGAYEQYF
few	TRBJ1-2	TRBV27	16	TRBD1	TGTGCCAGCAGTTCTCCGGGACAGGGTAACCCCTATGGCTACACCTTC	CASSSPGQGNPYGYTF
once	TRBJ2-7	TRBV15	14	.	TGTGCCACCAGCGTCCTACAGGGAGTCTACGAGCAGTACTTC	CATSVLQGVYEQYF
.	TRBJ2-7	TRBV30	18	TRBD2	TGTGCCTGGAGTGGGCTGGGACTAGCCCCGCAAAGCGGGGACGAGCAGTACTTC	CAWSGLGLAPQSGDEQYF
.	TRBJ1-5	TRBV28	15	TRBD1	TGTGCCAGCAGGCAACAGGGGCCGATCTATCAGCCCCAGCATTTT	CASRQQGPIYQPQHF
few	TRBJ1-2	TRBV30	12	TRBD1	TGTGCTCGGTCAGGGGGGCTCTATGGCTACACCTTC	CARSGGLYGYTF
.	TRBJ2-7	TRBV6-5	16	.	TGTGCCAGCAGTTACCCAAAGGGTTCGGGGTCCCACGAGCAGTACTTC	CASSYPKGSGSHEQYF
.	TRBJ2-2	TRBV13	12	.	TGTGCCAGCAGCCATTTCACCGGGGAGCTGTTTTTT	CASSHFTGELFF
.	TRBJ1-1	TRBV30	15	.	TGTGCCTGGACCACCCCGGAAGGGAGGAGAACTGAAGCTTTCTTT	CAWTTPEGRRTEAFF
once	TRBJ2-1	TRBV7-3	12	.	TGTGCCAGCAGCTTTGATCGGAATGAGCAGTTCTTC	CASSFDRNEQFF
.	TRBJ2-5	TRBV13	11	.	TGTGCCAGCAGCTCCAGGGAGACCCAGTACTTC	CASSSRETQYF
.	TRBJ2-5	TRBV25-1	11	TRBD1	TGTGCCTTCGGACAGGGCGAGACCCAGTACTTC	CAFGQGETQYF
.	TRBJ1-3	TRBV11-2	13	.	TGTGCCAGCAGCTTAGCGGTGGGAAACACCATATATTTT	CASSLAVGNTIYF
.	TRBJ1-6	TRBV5-4	13	.	TGTGCCAGCAGCTTGGTTCTAGATTCACCCCTCCACTTT	CASSLVLDSPLHF
.	TRBJ2-5	TRBV2	16	TRBD2	TGTGCCAGCAGTGAAACCCGGGAGGGGTACCAAGAGACCCAGTACTTC	CASSETREGYQETQYF
.	TRBJ1-1	TRBV5-4	13	.	TGTGCCAGCAGCCACCGTAGAAACACTGAAGCTTTCTTT	CASSHRRNTEAFF
few	TRBJ2-7	TRBV4-1	12	.	TGCGCCAGCAGCCAGGGAAGGGGCGAGCAGTACTTC	CASSQGRGEQYF
.	TRBJ1-2	TRBV7-9	13	TRBD1	TGTGCCAGCAGCCGGGACAGAAACTATGGCTACACCTTC	CASSRDRNYGYTF
.	TRBJ1-6	TRBV2	14	.	TGTGCCAGCAGTGAGGGGACACTTAATTCACCCCTCCACTTT	CASSEGTLNSPLHF
.	TRBJ1-5	TRBV7-8	20	.	TGTGCCAGCAGCTTATCCCAGGGGTCCGACTTCCTGGGCAAAAATCAGCCCCAGCATTTT	CASSLSQGSDFLGKNQPQHF
.	TRBJ1-1	TRBV6-1	14	.	TGTGCCAGCAGTGGGGCAACAGCGAACACTGAAGCTTTCTTT	CASSGATANTEAFF
.	TRBJ2-7	TRBV5-1	14	.	TGCGCCAGCAGCTTATCAGTCAGCTCCTACGAGCAGTACTTC	CASSLSVSSYEQYF
.	TRBJ2-7	TRBV6-6	15	TRBD2	TGTGCCAGCAGTTACGACCGGGAGGGCCGCAACGAGCAGTACTTC	CASSYDREGRNEQYF
.	TRBJ1-1	TRBV29-1	14	TRBD1	TGCAGCGGAATTCGGACAGGCGGGGCAACTGAAGCTTTCTTT	CSGIRTGGATEAFF
.	TRBJ1-3	TRBV30	12	TRBD1	TGTGCCCTGGACAGGGGCGGAAACACCATATATTTT	CALDRGGNTIYF
.	TRBJ2-7	TRBV6-1	12	TRBD1	TGTGCCAGCTTTGGGACAGCCTACGAGCAGTACTTC	CASFGTAYEQYF
.	TRBJ1-2	TRBV27	14	.	TGTGCCAGCAGTTTATCCAGGTGGGGGGATGGCTACACCTTC	CASSLSRWGDGYTF
.	TRBJ1-2	TRBV19	13	.	TGTGCCAGTAGTATAAACAGCTTATATGGCTACACCTTC	CASSINSLYGYTF
.	TRBJ2-7	TRBV4-1	13	.	TGCGCCAGCAGCCAAATACAGGGCTACGAGCAGTACTTC	CASSQIQGYEQYF
.	TRBJ1-1	TRBV2	14	TRBD1	TGTGCCAGCATCCTAGACAGGGCTGGCACTGAAGCTTTCTTT	CASILDRAGTEAFF
.	TRBJ1-5	TRBV27	14	TRBD1	TGTGCCAGCAGTTTTACAGGGGACAATCAGCCCCAGCATTTT	CASSFTGDNQPQHF
.	TRBJ2-1	TRBV7-9	16	TRBD2	TGTGCCAGCACTCCGGGACTAGCGGGAGCACACAATGAGCAGTTCTTC	CASTPGLAGAHNEQFF
.	TRBJ2-3	TRBV19	14	TRBD1	TGTGCCAGTAGTCCGCGGACAGGGTCAGATACGCAGTATTTT	CASSPRTGSDTQYF
.	TRBJ2-1	TRBV7-8	15	TRBD2	TGTGCCAGCAGCTTAGGTCGGGGGGGCCTAGGTGAGCAGTTCTTC	CASSLGRGGLGEQFF
few	TRBJ1-2	TRBV6-5	13	TRBD1	TGTGCCAGCAGTTCTCAGGGGGCTAGCGGCTACACCTTC	CASSSQGASGYTF